This T cell receptor (beta chain) was profiled in a study of Ad26.COV2.S vaccination and SARS-CoV-2 variants. Study-wide results and caveats: Among vaccine recipients, spike-specific TCR breadth exceeded that of placebo recipients. Responses of T cells in total may have been underestimated by the TCR breadth and depth analyses.

This table comes from immunoSEQ multiplex PCR, and its TCRdb copy is limited to in-frame clones, with some not included. The sample includes 85,000 to 120,000 clones, 80% seen only once; the top ten take around 16%. Germline V gene sequence: CDR1 SGDLS, CDR2 YYNGEE. CDR3 length: 15 residues. Trimming pared 0 bases from V and 1 base from J, leaving 10 bases between. In regard to this clone: Its specificity is unknown.

The clonotype comes from a human donor who had recovered from COVID-19. The V and J genes are TRBV9 and TRBJ1-1, with a tentative D call TRBD1 (5 bases). The sequenced sample was peripheral blood, obtained after recovery from COVID-19. CDR3 in amino acids: CASSVGTGRNTEAFF. CDR3 in DNA: TGTGCCAGCAGCGTAGGAACAGGTCGGAACACTGAAGCTTTCTTT.